Presented here are 21 T cell receptor beta chains from one specimen sequenced in a study of T-cell reconstitution after alpha-beta-depleted transplantation in children (dated by TCRdb to 2016 to 2017). The sample's treatment or condition label, in plain terms: allogeneic hematopoietic cell transplantation with graft depleted of TCRalphabeta T cells and CD19 B cells. Library method: PCR. Instrument used: Illumina HiSeq 2500. Molecular barcoding was employed in the preparation of TCR libraries, with unique molecular identifiers being used to normalize TCRbeta repertoire quantification. The raw public reads went through TCRdb reprocessing: fastp at Q25, MiXCR clone calling, in-frame beta chains kept. When rows share a CDR3 protein, they turn into one entry using the most common DNA and genes. Across this sample there are hundreds of thousands of distinct CDR3 sequences, with less than 9% seen only once. The ten largest clones take up less than 8% of the sample.

The sample was PBMCs, mostly from graft donor cells, taken 180 days after TCRalphabeta/CD19-depleted stem cell transplant. The receptors come from a male patient under 18 who had a stem cell transplant for acute lymphoblastic leukemia, so the T cells may come from the graft donor.

This clonotype was counted at least ten times. The chain employs TRBV7-7 and TRBJ1-6; D remains ambiguous. Trimming cost V 1 base and J 7 bases, with 8 bases left between them. This CDR3 is 14 amino acids long. The V gene's germline CDR1 is SSHAT and CDR2 FNYEAQ (reference sequence). CDR3 loop: CASSLGQFNSPLHF. As DNA, the CDR3 is TGTGCCAGCAGCTTAGGGCAGTTCAATTCACCCCTCCACTTT.

Many counts were recorded for this clonotype. The rearrangement uses TRBV9 and TRBJ2-2, with TRBD2 matching over 14 bases. J lost 3 bases, V lost 2 bases, and 6 bases had no gene match. Per the germline V gene, CDR1 is SGDLS and CDR2 is YYNGEE. The CDR3 length is 18 residues. The CDR3 DNA reads TGTGCCAGCAGCGTGACTAGCGGGAGGGCCGCGGACACCGGGGAGCTGTTTTTT. This encodes CASSVTSGRAADTGELFF.

Ten or more counts support this clonotype. The V and J genes are TRBV27 and TRBJ2-7; TRBD2 agrees at 10 bases. Trimming removed 8 bases from V and 4 bases from J; junction bases left unmatched: 14. The CDR3 is 16 amino acids. CDR1 is MNHEY and CDR2 is SMNVEV in the germline V gene (reference sequence). The CDR3: CASRTSGGLSIYEQYF. The CDR3 region has the DNA TGTGCCAGCCGGACTAGCGGAGGCTTGTCCATATACGAGCAGTACTTC.

J is TRBJ2-7 and V is TRBV5-6; D uncertain. Trimming shortened V by 4 bases and J by 13 bases, and 6 bases separated the two germline ends. In germline, CDR1 is SGHDT, CDR2 YYEEEE. This CDR3 is built from 8 residues. CDR3 region: CASSRPYF. The CDR3 DNA sequence: TGTGCCAGCAGCCGCCCCTACTTC.

There are many counts of this clonotype. The chain is built from TRBV12-3 or TRBV12-4 and TRBJ2-4; D gene unclear. Trimming pared 0 bases from V and 0 bases from J, leaving 12 bases between. There are 17 residues in the CDR3. The CDR3 DNA sequence: TGTGCCAGCAGTTTAGCCCCTCCTATTGTAGCCAAAAACATTCAGTACTTC. Translation: CASSLAPPIVAKNIQYF.

This clonotype has at least ten counts. This chain connects TRBV25-1 to TRBJ2-1; 8 bases fit TRBD2. The CDR3 covers 16 residues. Germline CDR1 reads MGHDK; CDR2 reads SYGVNS. V gave up 2 bases and J gave up 2 bases; unmatched junction bases: 5. The CDR3 protein is CASSEGASGPYNEQFF. CDR3 DNA: TGTGCCAGCAGTGAAGGGGCTAGCGGGCCCTACAATGAGCAGTTCTTC. The whole variable domain, remainder taken from reference TRBV25-1 and TRBJ2-1, is EADIYQTPRYLVIGTGKKITLECSQTMGHDKMYWYQQDPGMELHLIHYSYGVNSTEKGDLSSESTVSRIRTEHFPLTLESARPSHTSQYLCASSEGASGPYNEQFFGPGTRLTVL.

This clonotype has only a few counts. This sequence joins TRBV4-1 and TRBJ2-3; no clear D gene. V was trimmed by 5 bases and J by 6 bases, leaving 21 bases between them. Per the germline V gene, CDR1 is MGHRA and CDR2 is YSYEKL. This CDR3 has 16 amino acids. The CDR3, as DNA: TGCGCCAGCAGCTCAAGTCGAGATATAGGGTGGGATACGCAGTATTTT. Its translation: CASSSSRDIGWDTQYF.

This clonotype was counted ten times or more. J is TRBJ2-5 and V is TRBV20-1; a weak D match, TRBD1 (8 bases). The V end was cut by 5 bases, the J end by 4 bases, with 14 bases between. CDR1 and CDR2 (germline): DFQATT, SNEGSKA (reference sequence). The CDR3 loop spans 13 amino acids. This CDR3 reads CSAHRGEGETQYF. The CDR3 DNA sequence: TGCAGTGCTCACAGGGGGGAGGGAGAGACCCAGTACTTC.

This clonotype was observed at least ten times. The chain couples TRBV12-5 to TRBJ2-1; 10 positions agree with TRBD1. V was pared by 0 bases and J by 10 bases, with 18 bases of the junction left unmatched. Per the germline V gene, CDR1 is LGHNT and CDR2 is FRNRAP. The CDR3 covers 19 residues. The CDR3 DNA is TGTGCTAGTGGTTTGGTGTCAGTTTTAGGGACAGGGGTTATTGGGGAGCAGTTCTTC. It is translated as CASGLVSVLGTGVIGEQFF.

This clonotype occurred many times. The chain is built from TRBV5-5 and TRBJ2-1; 7 nucleotides match TRBD2. CDR3 length equals 15 residues. V lost 1 base to trimming and J lost 2 bases; unmatched junction nucleotides: 3. CDR1 and CDR2 (germline): SGHKS, YYEKEE (reference sequence). The CDR3, as DNA: TGTGCCAGCAGCTTGATGGGGGGGGCCTACAATGAGCAGTTCTTC. It encodes CASSLMGGAYNEQFF.

This clonotype was picked up many times. This chain joins TRBV4-1 and TRBJ2-3, with 7 bases that match TRBD2. This CDR3 is built from 13 residues. Germline V lookup: CDR1 MGHRA, CDR2 YSYEKL. V lost 4 bases to trimming and J lost 5 bases; unmatched junction nucleotides: 3. Here the CDR3 reads CASSLSGGDTQYF. In nucleotides, the CDR3 is TGCGCCAGCAGCCTCTCGGGGGGAGATACGCAGTATTTT.

This clonotype came up once. CDR3 nucleotides: TGTGCCAGCAGCCCGACAGGGGTTGGGGCAGATACGCAGTATTTT. Its protein is CASSPTGVGADTQYF. V and J are TRBV11-3 and TRBJ2-3; TRBD1 matches 8 bases. CDR3 size: 15 residues. Germline V gene sequence: CDR1 SGHNT, CDR2 YENEEA. The ends lost 5 bases at V and 4 bases at J; junction bases unmatched: 8.

This clonotype was found many times. The chain is built from TRBV5-1 and TRBJ1-1, with 7 positions matching TRBD1. Germline-derived CDR1 and CDR2 are SGHRS and YFSETQ. V lost 3 bases to trimming and J lost 6 bases; unmatched junction nucleotides: 8. The CDR3 is 14 amino acids. The CDR3, as DNA: TGCGCCAGCAGCTCGACAGGGCCGATCGCTGAAGCTTTCTTT. Protein: CASSSTGPIAEAFF.

This clonotype was counted many times. This rearrangement joins TRBV20-1 to TRBJ2-2, with 7 bases lining up with TRBD2. This CDR3 is built from 18 residues. CDR1 and CDR2 from the germline V gene are DFQATT and SNEGSKA (reference sequence). Unmatched junction bases numbered 17, after V lost 6 bases and J lost 1 base. The CDR3 nucleotides read TGCAGTGCCAGGGAGCTAGCGGTCCTTGGGGTGAACACCGGGGAGCTGTTTTTT. It yields the protein CSARELAVLGVNTGELFF.

This clonotype was recorded many times. The V gene is TRBV5-1, the J gene TRBJ2-3; perhaps D is TRBD1 or TRBD2 (5 bases each). Trimming cost V 4 bases and J 4 bases, with 10 bases left between them. Germline loops: CDR1 SGHRS, CDR2 YFSETQ. The length of the CDR3 is 13 residues. The CDR3 protein is CASSMGPSDTQYF. The CDR3 coding sequence is TGCGCCAGCAGCATGGGACCTTCAGATACGCAGTATTTT.

At least ten counts were recorded for this clonotype. This CDR3 is CAISSGGEDTQYF. The CDR3 DNA reads TGTGCCATCAGTAGCGGGGGGGAAGATACGCAGTATTTT. The chain is built from TRBV10-3 and TRBJ2-3; 10 bases agree with TRBD2. Germline V CDR1 and CDR2: ENHRY, SYGVKD. The CDR3 contains 13 residues. J gave up 5 bases and V 5 bases, and 1 base lay outside the gene matches.

This clonotype has ten or more counts. The chain uses TRBV10-3 and TRBJ1-2, with 8 bases aligning to TRBD1. This CDR3 comprises 12 residues. V lost 11 bases, J lost 2 bases, and 4 bases stayed unmatched. The germline V gene encodes CDR1 ENHRY and CDR2 SYGVKD. The CDR3 DNA reads as TGTGCCGTGACAGGGGTAAACTATGGCTACACCTTC. This codes for CAVTGVNYGYTF.

The sample holds many counts of this clonotype. The rearrangement joins TRBV28 to TRBJ2-1, with D perhaps matching TRBD2 (6 bases). The CDR3 is 13 amino acids. The germline V gene has CDR1 MDHEN and CDR2 SYDVKM. V gave up 7 bases and J gave up 9 bases, with 16 bases separating them. The CDR3 DNA is TGTGCCAGCAAACCCGGGACTTACGGTGAGCAGTTCTTC. Protein: CASKPGTYGEQFF.

This clonotype was seen repeatedly, ten times or more. The rearrangement uses TRBV20-1 and TRBJ2-7; 11 nucleotides line up with TRBD2. V shed 4 bases, J shed 4 bases, and the junction held 6 bases outside the gene matches. The CDR3 is made up of 14 amino acids. CDR1 and CDR2 (germline): DFQATT, SNEGSKA (reference sequence). CDR3 bases: TGCAGTGCTAACGTAGCGGGGGGGCCGTACGAGCAGTACTTC. This gives the protein CSANVAGGPYEQYF.

At least ten counts were recorded for this clonotype. The CDR3 DNA reads TGTGCCATCAGCCACTCGACTAGCGGGGGCGGAGATACGCAGTATTTT. Protein product: CAISHSTSGGGDTQYF. The V and J genes are TRBV10-3 and TRBJ2-3; the match to TRBD2 covers 12 bases. Germline V CDR1 and CDR2: ENHRY, SYGVKD. V lost 6 bases and J lost 5; bases outside the gene matches: 9. The CDR3 spans 16 residues.

This clonotype appeared many times. V is TRBV5-1 and J is TRBJ2-7, with D maybe TRBD1 (5 bases). The germline V gene encodes CDR1 SGHRS and CDR2 YFSETQ. This CDR3 is built from 15 residues. V shed 1 base and J shed 6 bases, with 17 bases lying between them. CDR3 sequence reads: CASSLTPDPRGEQYF. The CDR3 nucleotides read TGCGCCAGCAGCTTGACGCCAGATCCTAGGGGCGAGCAGTACTTC.